This T cell receptor (beta chain) is from a study of blood T cells in healthy people across ages. The study, taken as a whole, reports: Not knowing donor CMV status may have confounded expanded clonotype changes. There was a strong correlation between TCR beta diversity and naive T cell percentage.

In this sample, this clonotype turned up a few times. Its antigen remains unknown. The CDR3 has 15 amino acids. In germline, CDR1 is MNHNY, CDR2 SVGAGI (reference sequence). V lost 0 bases, J lost 4 bases, and 12 bases lay in between. Peripheral blood from each donor was collected in a volume of 9.5 to 10 milliliters. Using a J-beta primer mix together with a sample-barcoded 5' primer, a second PCR was run for roughly 7 to 11 cycles. MiXCR was run by TCRdb on the 5' RACE reads, yielding one entry per CDR3 protein. Of fewer than 2,000,000 distinct CDR3 sequences listed, 34% are singletons. The material sequenced was blood. The sequence was obtained from a woman in her twenties or thirties in good health. The V call is TRBV6-6, the J call TRBJ1-2, with a possible D match to TRBD1 (6 bases). The CDR3 is CASSYSVRDTYGYTF. In nucleotides, the CDR3 is TGTGCCAGCAGTTACTCGGTCCGGGACACCTATGGCTACACCTTC.